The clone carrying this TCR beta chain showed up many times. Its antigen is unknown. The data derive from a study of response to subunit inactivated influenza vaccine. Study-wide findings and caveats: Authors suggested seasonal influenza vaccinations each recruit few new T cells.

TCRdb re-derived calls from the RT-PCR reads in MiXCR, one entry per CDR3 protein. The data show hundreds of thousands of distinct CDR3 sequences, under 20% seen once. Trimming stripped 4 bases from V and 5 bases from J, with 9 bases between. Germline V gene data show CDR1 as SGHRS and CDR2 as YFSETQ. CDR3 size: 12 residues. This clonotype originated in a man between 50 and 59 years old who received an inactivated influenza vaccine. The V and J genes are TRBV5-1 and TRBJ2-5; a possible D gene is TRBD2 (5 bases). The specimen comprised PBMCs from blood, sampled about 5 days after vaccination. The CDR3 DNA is TGCGCCAGCAGCCCTAGCATGGAGACCCAGTACTTC. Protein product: CASSPSMETQYF.